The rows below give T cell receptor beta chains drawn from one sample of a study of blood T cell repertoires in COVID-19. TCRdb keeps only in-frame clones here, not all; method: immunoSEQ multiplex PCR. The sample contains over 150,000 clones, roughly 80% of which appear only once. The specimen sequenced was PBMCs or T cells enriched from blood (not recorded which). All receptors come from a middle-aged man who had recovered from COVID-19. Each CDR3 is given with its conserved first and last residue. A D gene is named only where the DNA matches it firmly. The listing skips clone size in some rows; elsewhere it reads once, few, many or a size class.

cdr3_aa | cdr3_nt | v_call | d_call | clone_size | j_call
CASSGDRRAKNIQYF | TGTGCCAGCAGTGGGGACAGGCGAGCCAAAAACATTCAGTACTTC | TRBV6-2/TRBV6-3 | TRBD1 | . | TRBJ2-4
CASSSRTGGNTIYF | TGTGCCAGCAGCTCAAGGACAGGGGGAAACACCATATATTTT | TRBV7-9 | TRBD1 | . | TRBJ1-3
CASSQEGTDHEAFF | TGCGCCAGCAGCCAAGAAGGGACAGACCATGAAGCTTTCTTT | TRBV4-1 | TRBD1 | . | TRBJ1-1
CASSFDSGELQPQHF | TGTGCCAGCAGCTTCGACAGCGGGGAACTCCAGCCCCAGCATTTT | TRBV5-5 | . | . | TRBJ1-5
CASSSSAVFHEQYF | TGTGCCAGCAGTTCCTCCGCGGTATTCCACGAGCAGTACTTC | TRBV27 | . | once | TRBJ2-7
CASSLWEGGTEAFF | TGTGCCAGCAGTTTATGGGAGGGTGGCACTGAAGCTTTCTTT | TRBV28 | . | . | TRBJ1-1
CASSLLAGGDEQYF | TGTGCCAGCAGCTTGCTAGCGGGGGGTGACGAGCAGTACTTC | TRBV7-9 | TRBD2 | . | TRBJ2-7
CASSLAGGTGGIYGYTF | TGTGCCAGCAGCTTGGCAGGGGGGACAGGGGGAATCTATGGCTACACCTTC | TRBV5-4 | TRBD1 | . | TRBJ1-2
CASSLSRGVFTDTQYF | TGTGCCAGCAGCTTATCCAGGGGGGTCTTCACAGATACGCAGTATTTT | TRBV11-2 | . | . | TRBJ2-3
CASSLISGTGGDAFF | TGTGCCAGCAGCCTTATATCCGGGACAGGAGGTGATGCTTTCTTT | TRBV5-5 | TRBD1 | . | TRBJ1-1
CASSQRGQDTQYF | TGTGCCAGCAGCCAAAGGGGCCAAGATACGCAGTATTTT | TRBV3-1/TRBV3-2 | . | . | TRBJ2-3
CASSLLPGGNSPLHF | TGTGCCAGCAGCTTGCTGCCAGGGGGTAATTCACCCCTCCACTTT | TRBV5-6 | TRBD1 | few | TRBJ1-6
CASSESSGNTIYF | TGTGCCAGCAGCGAGAGCTCTGGAAACACCATATATTTT | TRBV9 | . | . | TRBJ1-3
CASSLGPGTSGNEQFF | TGTGCCAGCAGCTTAGGTCCCGGGACTAGCGGCAATGAGCAGTTCTTC | TRBV11-2 | TRBD2 | . | TRBJ2-1
CASSLDERTAYNSPLHF | TGTGCCAGCAGCTTAGATGAGCGAACCGCTTATAATTCACCCCTCCACTTT | TRBV7-8 | . | once | TRBJ1-6
CASSSSGRSYEQYF | TGTGCCAGCAGCTCGAGCGGGCGGTCCTACGAGCAGTACTTC | TRBV7-2 | . | . | TRBJ2-7
CASGTGPNTEAFF | TGTGCCTCAGGAACAGGCCCGAACACTGAAGCTTTCTTT | TRBV10-3 | . | few | TRBJ1-1
CASPARRGTEAFF | TGTGCCAGCCCCGCTCGGAGGGGAACTGAAGCTTTCTTT | TRBV18 | . | few | TRBJ1-1
CASSQSIRFRELFF | TGCGCCAGCAGTCAATCGATCAGGTTCAGGGAGCTGTTTTTT | TRBV23-1 | . | . | TRBJ2-2
CASSQVLGELFF | TGTGCCAGCAGCCAAGTATTAGGGGAGCTGTTTTTT | TRBV3-1/TRBV3-2 | . | . | TRBJ2-2
CASSIVDSRDTQYF | TGTGCCAGTAGTATCGTCGACTCACGTGATACGCAGTATTTT | TRBV19 | . | . | TRBJ2-3
CAISTERSTEAFF | TGTGCCATCAGCACAGAACGCTCAACTGAAGCTTTCTTT | TRBV10-3 | . | . | TRBJ1-1
CASSLPPRLAWYQETQYF | TGTGCCAGCAGCTTACCCCCGCGACTAGCGTGGTACCAAGAGACCCAGTACTTC | TRBV7-9 | TRBD2 | few | TRBJ2-5
CASSLARDTDTQYF | TGTGCCAGCAGCTTAGCCAGGGACACAGATACGCAGTATTTT | TRBV7-9 | . | . | TRBJ2-3
CASSTGQHTEAFF | TGCGCCAGCAGCACGGGACAGCACACTGAAGCTTTCTTT | TRBV5-1 | TRBD1 | once | TRBJ1-1
CASSLVSRFSEQFF | TGTGCCAGCAGCTTAGTTTCGAGATTTAGTGAGCAGTTCTTC | TRBV5-8 | . | . | TRBJ2-1
CASSTIQGRETQYF | TGTGCCAGCAGTACCATTCAGGGGCGGGAGACCCAGTACTTC | TRBV6-5 | . | . | TRBJ2-5
CASSVTGGYGYTF | TGTGCCAGTAGTGTGACAGGGGGATATGGCTACACCTTC | TRBV19 | TRBD1 | . | TRBJ1-2
CASSVFKTSGVPNEQFF | TGTGCCAGCAGCGTTTTTAAGACTAGCGGGGTCCCTAATGAGCAGTTCTTC | TRBV9 | TRBD2 | . | TRBJ2-1
CASSAPRGGGYTF | TGTGCCAGCAGTGCCCCGAGGGGGGGTGGCTACACCTTC | TRBV2 | . | . | TRBJ1-2
CASSQAPVQGSGANVLTF | TGCGCCAGCAGCCAAGCACCCGTACAGGGATCTGGGGCCAACGTCCTGACTTTC | TRBV4-3 | . | . | TRBJ2-6
CAWGGGGQNQPQHF | TGTGCCTGGGGCGGCGGGGGGCAGAATCAGCCCCAGCATTTT | TRBV30 | . | few | TRBJ1-5
CASSENSRGTNYGYTF | TGTGCCAGCAGTGAAAACTCGCGGGGGACTAACTATGGCTACACCTTC | TRBV2 | . | . | TRBJ1-2
CASSWGQGPEAFF | TGTGCCAGCAGTTGGGGACAGGGGCCTGAAGCTTTCTTT | TRBV6-5 | TRBD1 | . | TRBJ1-1
CASSVGGGANVLTF | TGTGCCAGCAGCGTAGGAGGCGGGGCCAACGTCCTGACTTTC | TRBV9 | . | . | TRBJ2-6
CASSPLRGIGHNEQFF | TGTGCCAGCAGCCCCCTGAGGGGGATTGGCCACAATGAGCAGTTCTTC | TRBV11-3 | . | . | TRBJ2-1
CASTSLNGAGSEGYGYTF | TGTGCCAGCACCTCACTCAACGGGGCAGGGTCGGAGGGCTATGGCTACACCTTC | TRBV7-9 | . | . | TRBJ1-2
CASSRDSSYEQYF | TGTGCCAGCAGCCGGGACAGCTCCTACGAGCAGTACTTC | TRBV7-2 | TRBD1 | few | TRBJ2-7
CASSLSATSYNEQFF | TGTGCCAGCAGTCTTAGCGCGACCTCCTACAATGAGCAGTTCTTC | TRBV28 | . | . | TRBJ2-1
CASSPDRNQPQHF | TGTGCCAGCTCACCGGACAGAAATCAGCCCCAGCATTTT | TRBV18 | . | . | TRBJ1-5
CAWQIQGDYNSPLHF | TGTGCCTGGCAAATACAGGGTGACTATAATTCACCCCTCCACTTT | TRBV30 | . | . | TRBJ1-6
CASSSQSFRDRGRWNTQYF | TGTGCCAGCAGCTCGCAGTCTTTTCGGGACAGGGGGCGATGGAATACGCAGTATTTT | TRBV3-1/TRBV3-2 | TRBD1 | . | TRBJ2-3
CAWSVRGYVRNTEAFF | TGTGCCTGGAGTGTCCGAGGGTACGTTCGAAACACTGAAGCTTTCTTT | TRBV30 | . | . | TRBJ1-1
CTSSQPGLAGQPEQFF | TGCACCAGCAGCCAACCGGGACTAGCGGGGCAACCGGAGCAGTTCTTC | TRBV1 | . | . | TRBJ2-1